The present entry profiles one T cell receptor beta chain with its context. Its cognate antigen has yet to be identified. Base qualities are not recorded, but no much larger clone differs from it by a single base. The CDR3 regions of human TCRbeta chains were analyzed by immunosequencing. The original pipeline was this. Repertoire TCRs were checked for matches against a reference library of SARS-CoV-2-specific TCRs that had been generated using the MIRA antigen-specificity platform. Breadth was defined as the fraction of unique TCRs that were SARS-CoV-2-associated, and depth was defined as the fraction of total T cells that were SARS-CoV-2-associated. Each spike-specific TCR was assigned to its reactive spike region and to a CD4 or CD8 class using the MIRA data. Log10-transformed breadth and depth values were compared by one-way ANOVA with Sidak's multiple comparisons tests. TCRdb provides this immuneACCESS table in a form limited to in-frame rearrangements. Some clones are lacking; in checked studies, under half of them reflect an unresolved V gene, and why the rest are absent is not known. Clone size and the V and J calls come from that table; the DNA yielded D and trimming. The sample records some 110,000 clones, about 91% of which are singletons. The ten largest account for around 1.5% of the sample.

This sample is drawn from a study of T cell responses to AZD1222 COVID-19 vaccine (dated by TCRdb to about 2021). Broadly, across the study: AZD1222 recipients whose second dose came at about 4 weeks and those whose second dose came at about 12 weeks were combined into one group, since spike-specific TCR depth and breadth did not differ between the two schedules. TCR sequencing covered 230 to 250 trial participants: roughly 200 given two doses of AZD1222 and 26 given two doses of MenACWY control vaccine. Enrollment into the trials was organized by age into subgroups of 18-55, 56-69 and 70-plus years, and those subgroups contained around 150, 28 and 57 TCR-sequenced participants, respectively.

From the germline V gene, CDR1 is MDHEN and CDR2 is SYDVKM. V was cut back by 7 bases and J by 2 bases, leaving a gap of 11 bases between them. The CDR3 holds 13 amino acids from the cysteine to the phenylalanine. Of the read, only the CDR3 DNA is kept; its 39 bases are in frame from base 1. Study-wide findings and limitations: Participants were mostly white British and included more females than males, and it was suggested by the authors that clonal diversity may have been underestimated. The vaccine-associated CD4 TCRs covered the entire spike protein, and the dominant responses fell in regions 160-218 and 743-854. Conclusions about previously exposed vaccinees are limited, since just 5 to 7 AZD1222 recipients were seropositive for SARS-CoV-2 at baseline. The 56-69-year group was small, and its depth increase did not reach significance, likely because of low power. A significant rise in spike-specific TCR breadth and depth was observed after two AZD1222 doses relative to day 0 and relative to MenACWY recipients. Because no day 14 peak-response samples were available, repertoires were characterized only after the peak T cell response. Nearly half of unique spike-specific TCRs reportedly recognized epitopes outside regions mutated in the B.1.351 and B.1.1.7 variants.

Sample time point, as interpreted from the label and publication: baseline before first vaccination. Samples from vaccinated people were obtained from the UK trials COV001 and COV002, which included a single-blind randomized controlled phase 2/3 trial of AZD1222 (ChAdOx1 nCoV-19) in healthy adults. For TCRbeta chain sequencing, PBMC samples were collected from trial participants at day 0 and at day 28 after the second dose. The sequence joins TRBV28 to TRBJ1-2; the D gene assignment is ambiguous. This sequence was found in an adult in good health. Specimen: peripheral blood, collected on day 0 of AZD1222 vaccination. The CDR3 protein is CASTLVGNYGYTF. The nucleotides are TGTGCCAGCACCCTCGTGGGGAACTATGGCTACACCTTC.